This T cell receptor beta chain appears in the sequencing data of a study of shared clonotypes between healthy human individuals. The CDR3 is 13 residues long. CDR1 is SNHLY, CDR2 FYNNEI, per germline. Trimming left V 10 bases short and J 1 base short, with 13 bases between. Comments on this clone: Its specificity is unknown.

The donors were all Caucasian adults (living in Nashville, Tennessee). The table came from immunoSEQ multiplex PCR; TCRdb's copy has only in-frame clones and leaves some out. This table has about 2.4 million clones, under 95% appearing once. General study results and limits: Shared clonotypes across all four donors exceeded non-shared ones in generation probability. In general, naive subsets displayed greater estimated richness than memory subsets did.

The sample consisted of naive CD4+ T cells from PBMCs. Specified subset: CD45RA+ positively selected. The receptor's source is a man between 18 and 29 years old in good health. Some clones in this sample may be carry-over from other donors' samples. V usage is TRBV2 and J usage is TRBJ1-1; D is undetermined. CDR3 loop: CATRAGENTEAFF. The CDR3 DNA follows: TGTGCCACTCGGGCTGGGGAGAACACTGAAGCTTTCTTT.